Shown below are 30 T cell receptor beta chains from a single sample sequenced in a study of OX40 agonist ivuxolimab in advanced cancers. TCRdb's copy holds only in-frame clones and misses some; the assay was immunoSEQ multiplex PCR. The sample records about 62,000 clones, 79% being singletons. The sequencing used CD4+ or CD8+ T cells sorted from blood, collected in a trial of the OX40 agonist ivuxolimab. These receptors all stem from an adult with an advanced solid tumor such as melanoma, head and neck, liver or kidney cancer.

V gene TRBV13 combines with J gene TRBJ2-3; the match to TRBD2 covers 13 bases. Germline V gene data show CDR1 as PRHDT and CDR2 as FYEKMQ (reference sequence). The CDR3 contains 16 residues. V lost 4 bases to trimming and J lost 4 bases; unmatched junction nucleotides: 5. The CDR3 nucleotides are TGTGCCAGCAGCTCCTTACTAGCGGGGGGGCCAGATACGCAGTATTTT. As protein: CASSSLLAGGPDTQYF.

The chain's CDR3 is CASSLFSAYEQYF. The CDR3 bases are TGTGCCAGCAGCTTGTTCTCGGCCTACGAGCAGTACTTC. The chain has TRBV5-6 and TRBJ2-7; no clear D. The CDR3 length is 13 residues. V was shortened by 1 base and J by 2 bases, with 7 bases between the two germline ends. The V gene's germline CDR1 is SGHDT and CDR2 YYEEEE. The variable domain in full, completed from reference TRBV5-6 and TRBJ2-7, reads DAGVTQSPTHLIKTRGQQVTLRCSPKSGHDTVSWYQQALGQGPQFIFQYYEEEERQRGNFPDRFSGHQFPNYSSELNVNALLLGDSALYLCASSLFSAYEQYFGPGTRLTVT.

V gene TRBV7-9 combines with J gene TRBJ2-7; the D call may be TRBD1 or TRBD2 (5 bases each). The CDR3 has 14 residues. The V end lost 4 bases, the J end lost 3 bases, and 13 bases lay between the germline ends. Germline V gene data show CDR1 as SEHNR and CDR2 as FQNEAQ (reference sequence). The CDR3 coding sequence is TGTGCCAGCAGCTCCCGGGACGAGAACTACGAGCAGTACTTC. Amino acid sequence: CASSSRDENYEQYF.

This clone was counted once. The junction and the germline gene differ at one end; a read error may be behind it. The genes are TRBV27 and TRBJ1-1, with D tentatively TRBD1 (6 bases). The CDR3 sequence is 16 residues long. Germline assignment: CDR1 MNHEY and CDR2 SMNVEV (reference sequence). CDR3 amino acids: CASGFGGAGMNTEAFF. CDR3 in DNA: TGTGCCAGCGGTTTCGGGGGCGCGGGGATGAACACTGAAGCTTTCTTT.

This clone occurred once. This chain links TRBV7-9 with TRBJ2-5, with D unclear. The germline V and J ends were trimmed by 0 bases and 4 bases, with 12 bases remaining between them. There are 15 residues in the CDR3. CDR1 and CDR2 from the germline V gene are SEHNR and FQNEAQ (reference sequence). CDR3 coding DNA: TGTGCCAGCAGCTTAGCGTTGGCAGTAGGAGAGACCCAGTACTTC. Its protein product is CASSLALAVGETQYF.

This CDR3 reads CASRGLAGVSYEQYF. In DNA, the CDR3 is TGTGCCAGCAGGGGACTAGCGGGAGTATCCTACGAGCAGTACTTC. The gene calls are TRBV28 and TRBJ2-7; TRBD2 agrees at 14 bases. Germline lookup yields CDR1 MDHEN and CDR2 SYDVKM. The J segment lost 1 base and the V segment lost 6 bases, leaving 2 bases of the junction unmatched. The CDR3 has 15 residues. The full variable domain, with the rest looked up from reference TRBV28 and TRBJ2-7, is DVKVTQSSRYLVKRTGEKVFLECVQDMDHENMFWYRQDPGLGLRLIYFSYDVKMKEKGDIPEGYSVSREKKERFSLILESASTNQTSMYLCASRGLAGVSYEQYFGPGTRLTVT.

The gene calls are TRBV19 and TRBJ2-7; 8 bases map to TRBD1. The germline V gene encodes CDR1 LNHDA and CDR2 SQIVND (reference sequence). The CDR3 covers 16 residues. V trimming: 3 bases; J trimming: 0 bases; junction bases outside the gene matches: 7. CDR3 region: CASSILTGTGSYEQYF. CDR3 nucleotides: TGTGCCAGTAGTATTCTTACCGGGACAGGCTCCTACGAGCAGTACTTC.

The V gene is TRBV7-9, the J gene TRBJ1-2, with D maybe TRBD1 (6 bases). Germline CDR1 is SEHNR and CDR2 is FQNEAQ (reference sequence). V lost 5 bases to trimming and J lost 6 bases, with 13 bases between them. The CDR3 extends over 13 amino acids. This CDR3 reads CASSPDGGDGYTF. CDR3 DNA: TGTGCCAGCAGCCCTGACGGGGGCGATGGCTACACCTTC.

This sequence joins TRBV4-3 and TRBJ2-5, with TRBD2 matching 8 bases. The CDR3 sequence is 15 residues long. Germline CDR1 reads LGHNA; CDR2 reads YSLEER. Trimming at V came to 3 bases and at J to 5 bases, leaving 8 bases not matched to a gene. As DNA, the CDR3 is TGCGCCAGCAGCCATGATAGCGGGGAGTACGAGACCCAGTACTTC. It is translated as CASSHDSGEYETQYF.

The J gene is TRBJ2-1, the V gene TRBV28, with 12 bases lining up with TRBD2. The germline CDR1 and CDR2 sequences are MDHEN and SYDVKM. The CDR3 is made up of 20 amino acids. V was pared by 3 bases and J by 0 bases, with 12 bases of the junction left unmatched. The CDR3 bases are TGTGCCAGCAGTTTTGGGGCTAGCGGGAGGGTCTGGGGCTCCTACAATGAGCAGTTCTTC. Protein: CASSFGASGRVWGSYNEQFF.

The count of this clone is one. The chain employs TRBV28 and TRBJ2-5; a weak D match, TRBD1 (6 bases). Trimming cost V 2 bases and J 4 bases, with 14 bases left between them. This CDR3 has 15 residues. From germline, CDR1 is MDHEN and CDR2 SYDVKM. CDR3 in amino acids: CASSLEWAGAETQYF. The CDR3 DNA reads as TGTGCCAGCAGTTTAGAGTGGGCAGGGGCAGAGACCCAGTACTTC.

This chain uses TRBV13 with TRBJ1-1; D not resolved. The V gene lost 1 base and the J gene lost 3 bases, with 3 bases spanning the gap. Germline CDR1 and CDR2: PRHDT and FYEKMQ (reference sequence). The CDR3 runs 12 residues. Written as DNA, the CDR3 is TGTGCCAGCAGCTTAGATGACACTGAAGCTTTCTTT. Residues: CASSLDDTEAFF.

The rearrangement uses TRBV4-2 and TRBJ1-4; no firm D call. The V gene's germline CDR1 is LGHNA and CDR2 YNFKEQ. Trimming removed 0 bases at V and 8 bases at J, with 16 bases between. The CDR3 has 16 residues. CDR3 sequence: CASSQDWRPGREKLFF. The CDR3 DNA is TGTGCCAGCAGCCAAGATTGGAGGCCCGGTAGGGAAAAACTGTTTTTT.

The V and J genes are TRBV5-8 and TRBJ2-7, with D perhaps TRBD1 (7 bases). Germline V gene data show CDR1 as SGHTS and CDR2 as YDEGEE. The CDR3 sequence is 14 residues long. Trimming stripped 7 bases from V and 5 bases from J, with 19 bases between. For the CDR3, the DNA is TGTGCCAGCTCTGACGGCCAGGGGGGTAACGAGCAGTACTTC. Its translation: CASSDGQGGNEQYF.

This clone was counted only a few times. The chain links TRBV11-3 to TRBJ2-1; possibly TRBD1 for D (5 bases). Trimming removed 5 bases at V and 9 bases at J, with 14 bases between. The germline V gene encodes CDR1 SGHNT and CDR2 YENEEA. The CDR3 has 13 amino acids. The CDR3 reads CASSVIRVSEQFF. CDR3 DNA: TGTGCCAGCAGCGTTATCAGGGTTTCTGAGCAGTTCTTC.

The chain has TRBV28 and TRBJ2-4; 15 bases fit TRBD2. J was trimmed by 0 bases and V by 2 bases; bases with no gene match: 8. The CDR3 length is 20 residues. Germline values: CDR1 MDHEN, CDR2 SYDVKM. CDR3 loop: CASSLLGLAGGRLAKNIQYF. The CDR3 nucleotides read TGTGCCAGCAGTTTACTCGGACTAGCGGGAGGGAGACTAGCCAAAAACATTCAGTACTTC.

The chain recombines TRBV7-9 with TRBJ2-7, with 9 bases identical to TRBD2. Germline values: CDR1 SEHNR, CDR2 FQNEAQ (reference sequence). This CDR3 comprises 12 residues. V gave up 6 bases and J gave up 4 bases; unmatched junction bases: 1. In DNA, the CDR3 is TGTGCCAGCAGTGGACTAGCGTACGAGCAGTACTTC. Translation gives CASSGLAYEQYF.

The gene calls are TRBV25-1 and TRBJ2-1; D call uncertain. Germline V gene data show CDR1 as MGHDK and CDR2 as SYGVNS. V dropped 3 bases and J dropped 5 bases, with 20 bases sitting between them. The CDR3 totals 17 residues. CDR3 in DNA: TGTGCCAGCAGTGACCCCCTCCGGGTCTCCACCGACAATGAGCAGTTCTTC. Encoded protein: CASSDPLRVSTDNEQFF.

The V gene is TRBV7-2, the J gene TRBJ2-1; 10 positions match TRBD2. The CDR3 loop spans 16 amino acids. V dropped 5 bases and J dropped 6; count of bases not matched to a gene: 10. Germline CDR1 reads SGHTA; CDR2 reads FQGNSA. CDR3 residues: CASSPTFVAGGNEQFF. CDR3 DNA: TGTGCCAGCAGCCCGACCTTCGTAGCGGGGGGCAATGAGCAGTTCTTC.

A note on this clone: One end of the junction fails to match germline, which may point to a read error. The V and J genes are TRBV11-2 and TRBJ1-1, with 9 nucleotides matching TRBD1. The CDR3 length is 17 residues. Germline-derived CDR1 and CDR2 are SGHAT and FQNNGV. The CDR3 sequence is CASSLEPQQGANTEAFF. The CDR3 coding sequence is TGTGCCAGCAGCCTAGAGCCCCAACAGGGGGCGAACACTGAAGCTTTCTTT.

This clone has a single count. The V gene is TRBV9, the J gene TRBJ1-4, with 8 bases matching TRBD1. The CDR3 runs to 21 residues. The germline CDR1 and CDR2 sequences are SGDLS and YYNGEE. V dropped 2 bases and J dropped 0; count of bases not matched to a gene: 18. The CDR3 DNA reads TGTGCCAGCAGCGTTGGTATCGTGACAGGGGTGGGACAAGCAACTAATGAAAAACTGTTTTTT. Its translation: CASSVGIVTGVGQATNEKLFF.

The chain employs TRBV7-2 and TRBJ2-7; the match to TRBD2 covers 10 bases. The germline CDR1 and CDR2 sequences are SGHTA and FQGNSA. The CDR3 is 15 amino acids. Losses at the gene ends were 1 base for V and 5 bases for J; bases not matched to a gene: 5. CDR3: CASSLGLAGLDEQYF. The CDR3 coding sequence is TGTGCCAGCAGCTTAGGACTAGCGGGCTTGGACGAGCAGTACTTC. Full variable domain (remainder filled in from reference TRBV7-2 and TRBJ2-7): GAGVSQSPSNKVTEKGKDVELRCDPISGHTALYWYRQSLGQGLEFLIYFQGNSAPDKSGLPSDRFSAERTGGSVSTLTIQRTQQEDSAVYLCASSLGLAGLDEQYFGPGTRLTVT.

The chain combines TRBV11-2 with TRBJ2-5; 9 bases are shared with TRBD2. The CDR3 sequence is 17 residues long. The junction had 9 bases not matched to a gene; V was cut back by 0 bases and J by 4 bases. The germline V gene encodes CDR1 SGHAT and CDR2 FQNNGV. The CDR3 DNA reads TGTGCCAGCAGCTTAGATTCCGCGGGGGGGCGAGGAGAGACCCAGTACTTC. Its translation is CASSLDSAGGRGETQYF.

This clone has a handful of counts. This chain joins TRBV6-5 and TRBJ1-2; 7 bases are a match to TRBD1. This CDR3 is 12 amino acids long. Germline V CDR1 and CDR2: MNHEY, SVGAGI. Losses at the gene ends were 4 bases for V and 7 bases for J; bases not matched to a gene: 3. The CDR3 protein is CASSSQGGGYTF. DNA for the CDR3: TGTGCCAGCAGTTCTCAGGGGGGTGGCTACACCTTC.

This sequence joins TRBV6-8 and TRBJ2-7; unclear D gene. The germline CDR1 and CDR2 sequences are MNHGY and SAAAGT. The V and J ends lost 4 bases and 2 bases respectively, with 12 bases between them. The CDR3 is made up of 14 amino acids. CDR3 protein: CASSFNGKTYEQYF. DNA of the CDR3: TGTGCCAGCAGTTTCAACGGCAAAACCTACGAGCAGTACTTC.

This chain joins TRBV4-2 and TRBJ1-2, with unresolved D. CDR1 LGHNA and CDR2 YNFKEQ come from the germline V gene. The V and J ends lost 0 bases and 4 bases respectively, with 15 bases between them. This CDR3 has 16 amino acids. For the CDR3, the DNA is TGTGCCAGCAGCCAAGATCAGTTGGCAGGTTCCTATGGCTACACCTTC. Translated, it gives CASSQDQLAGSYGYTF.

This clone has a handful of counts. V usage is TRBV7-9 and J usage is TRBJ1-5; D unclear. Trimming removed 4 bases at V and 7 bases at J, with 8 bases between. The CDR3 length is 12 residues. Germline CDR1 reads SEHNR; CDR2 reads FQNEAQ (reference sequence). CDR3 region: CASSSSEQPQHF. The CDR3 DNA reads as TGTGCCAGCAGCTCTTCAGAGCAGCCCCAGCATTTT.

V usage is TRBV7-9 and J usage is TRBJ2-2; perhaps TRBD2 as D (6 bases). This CDR3 has 16 amino acids. V was cut by 4 bases and J by 4 bases, with 16 bases left in between. From germline, CDR1 is SEHNR and CDR2 FQNEAQ (reference sequence). The CDR3 DNA is TGTGCCAGCAGCTCGCGCGGGGAGTTGGGCACCGGGGAGCTGTTTTTT. Translating it yields CASSSRGELGTGELFF. The full variable domain, completed using reference TRBV7-9 and TRBJ2-2, is DTGVSQNPRHKITKRGQNVTFRCDPISEHNRLYWYRQTLGQGPEFLTYFQNEAQLEKSRLLSDRFSAERPKGSFSTLEIQRTEQGDSAMYLCASSSRGELGTGELFFGEGSRLTVL.

The gene calls are TRBV18 and TRBJ2-2; D is ambiguous. V lost 10 bases and J 1 base, leaving 13 bases between the germline ends. Germline values: CDR1 KGHSH, CDR2 LQKENI. This CDR3 is 14 amino acids long. The CDR3 region has the DNA TGTGCCACCCCGAGCGTTGGGAACACCGGGGAGCTGTTTTTT. Residues: CATPSVGNTGELFF.

The DNA of the CDR3 is TGTGCCAGCAGCCAGGGACAGGGAAACTACGAGCAGTACTTC. It specifies CASSQGQGNYEQYF. The V gene is TRBV6-6, the J gene TRBJ2-7, with 9 bases lining up with TRBD1. This CDR3 has 14 amino acids. The junction had 6 bases not matched to a gene; V was cut back by 6 bases and J by 3 bases. CDR1 is MNHNY, CDR2 SVGAGI, per germline (reference sequence).